This T cell receptor (beta chain) is from a study of blood T cell repertoires in COVID-19. The overall study: Spain, Italy and the United States supplied samples that represented acute and convalescent COVID-19.

This CDR3 is 15 amino acids long. Germline loops: CDR1 SGHRS, CDR2 YFSETQ. The J segment lost 1 base and the V segment lost 4 bases, leaving 4 bases of the junction unmatched. Only in-frame clones appear in the TCRdb table, and some are missing; sequencing was by immunoSEQ multiplex PCR. The sample has approximately 210,000 clones; under 80% are singletons. Participant-given clinical history determined each cohort assignment. This rearrangement joins TRBV5-1 to TRBJ1-2, with 10 bases identical to TRBD1. This receptor was taken from a woman aged 50 to 60 with acute COVID-19. The sequenced sample was PBMCs or T cells enriched from blood (not recorded which). The CDR3 sequence: CASSPGQGGNYGYTF. The CDR3 DNA reads as TGCGCCAGCAGCCCTGGACAGGGGGGTAACTATGGCTACACCTTC.